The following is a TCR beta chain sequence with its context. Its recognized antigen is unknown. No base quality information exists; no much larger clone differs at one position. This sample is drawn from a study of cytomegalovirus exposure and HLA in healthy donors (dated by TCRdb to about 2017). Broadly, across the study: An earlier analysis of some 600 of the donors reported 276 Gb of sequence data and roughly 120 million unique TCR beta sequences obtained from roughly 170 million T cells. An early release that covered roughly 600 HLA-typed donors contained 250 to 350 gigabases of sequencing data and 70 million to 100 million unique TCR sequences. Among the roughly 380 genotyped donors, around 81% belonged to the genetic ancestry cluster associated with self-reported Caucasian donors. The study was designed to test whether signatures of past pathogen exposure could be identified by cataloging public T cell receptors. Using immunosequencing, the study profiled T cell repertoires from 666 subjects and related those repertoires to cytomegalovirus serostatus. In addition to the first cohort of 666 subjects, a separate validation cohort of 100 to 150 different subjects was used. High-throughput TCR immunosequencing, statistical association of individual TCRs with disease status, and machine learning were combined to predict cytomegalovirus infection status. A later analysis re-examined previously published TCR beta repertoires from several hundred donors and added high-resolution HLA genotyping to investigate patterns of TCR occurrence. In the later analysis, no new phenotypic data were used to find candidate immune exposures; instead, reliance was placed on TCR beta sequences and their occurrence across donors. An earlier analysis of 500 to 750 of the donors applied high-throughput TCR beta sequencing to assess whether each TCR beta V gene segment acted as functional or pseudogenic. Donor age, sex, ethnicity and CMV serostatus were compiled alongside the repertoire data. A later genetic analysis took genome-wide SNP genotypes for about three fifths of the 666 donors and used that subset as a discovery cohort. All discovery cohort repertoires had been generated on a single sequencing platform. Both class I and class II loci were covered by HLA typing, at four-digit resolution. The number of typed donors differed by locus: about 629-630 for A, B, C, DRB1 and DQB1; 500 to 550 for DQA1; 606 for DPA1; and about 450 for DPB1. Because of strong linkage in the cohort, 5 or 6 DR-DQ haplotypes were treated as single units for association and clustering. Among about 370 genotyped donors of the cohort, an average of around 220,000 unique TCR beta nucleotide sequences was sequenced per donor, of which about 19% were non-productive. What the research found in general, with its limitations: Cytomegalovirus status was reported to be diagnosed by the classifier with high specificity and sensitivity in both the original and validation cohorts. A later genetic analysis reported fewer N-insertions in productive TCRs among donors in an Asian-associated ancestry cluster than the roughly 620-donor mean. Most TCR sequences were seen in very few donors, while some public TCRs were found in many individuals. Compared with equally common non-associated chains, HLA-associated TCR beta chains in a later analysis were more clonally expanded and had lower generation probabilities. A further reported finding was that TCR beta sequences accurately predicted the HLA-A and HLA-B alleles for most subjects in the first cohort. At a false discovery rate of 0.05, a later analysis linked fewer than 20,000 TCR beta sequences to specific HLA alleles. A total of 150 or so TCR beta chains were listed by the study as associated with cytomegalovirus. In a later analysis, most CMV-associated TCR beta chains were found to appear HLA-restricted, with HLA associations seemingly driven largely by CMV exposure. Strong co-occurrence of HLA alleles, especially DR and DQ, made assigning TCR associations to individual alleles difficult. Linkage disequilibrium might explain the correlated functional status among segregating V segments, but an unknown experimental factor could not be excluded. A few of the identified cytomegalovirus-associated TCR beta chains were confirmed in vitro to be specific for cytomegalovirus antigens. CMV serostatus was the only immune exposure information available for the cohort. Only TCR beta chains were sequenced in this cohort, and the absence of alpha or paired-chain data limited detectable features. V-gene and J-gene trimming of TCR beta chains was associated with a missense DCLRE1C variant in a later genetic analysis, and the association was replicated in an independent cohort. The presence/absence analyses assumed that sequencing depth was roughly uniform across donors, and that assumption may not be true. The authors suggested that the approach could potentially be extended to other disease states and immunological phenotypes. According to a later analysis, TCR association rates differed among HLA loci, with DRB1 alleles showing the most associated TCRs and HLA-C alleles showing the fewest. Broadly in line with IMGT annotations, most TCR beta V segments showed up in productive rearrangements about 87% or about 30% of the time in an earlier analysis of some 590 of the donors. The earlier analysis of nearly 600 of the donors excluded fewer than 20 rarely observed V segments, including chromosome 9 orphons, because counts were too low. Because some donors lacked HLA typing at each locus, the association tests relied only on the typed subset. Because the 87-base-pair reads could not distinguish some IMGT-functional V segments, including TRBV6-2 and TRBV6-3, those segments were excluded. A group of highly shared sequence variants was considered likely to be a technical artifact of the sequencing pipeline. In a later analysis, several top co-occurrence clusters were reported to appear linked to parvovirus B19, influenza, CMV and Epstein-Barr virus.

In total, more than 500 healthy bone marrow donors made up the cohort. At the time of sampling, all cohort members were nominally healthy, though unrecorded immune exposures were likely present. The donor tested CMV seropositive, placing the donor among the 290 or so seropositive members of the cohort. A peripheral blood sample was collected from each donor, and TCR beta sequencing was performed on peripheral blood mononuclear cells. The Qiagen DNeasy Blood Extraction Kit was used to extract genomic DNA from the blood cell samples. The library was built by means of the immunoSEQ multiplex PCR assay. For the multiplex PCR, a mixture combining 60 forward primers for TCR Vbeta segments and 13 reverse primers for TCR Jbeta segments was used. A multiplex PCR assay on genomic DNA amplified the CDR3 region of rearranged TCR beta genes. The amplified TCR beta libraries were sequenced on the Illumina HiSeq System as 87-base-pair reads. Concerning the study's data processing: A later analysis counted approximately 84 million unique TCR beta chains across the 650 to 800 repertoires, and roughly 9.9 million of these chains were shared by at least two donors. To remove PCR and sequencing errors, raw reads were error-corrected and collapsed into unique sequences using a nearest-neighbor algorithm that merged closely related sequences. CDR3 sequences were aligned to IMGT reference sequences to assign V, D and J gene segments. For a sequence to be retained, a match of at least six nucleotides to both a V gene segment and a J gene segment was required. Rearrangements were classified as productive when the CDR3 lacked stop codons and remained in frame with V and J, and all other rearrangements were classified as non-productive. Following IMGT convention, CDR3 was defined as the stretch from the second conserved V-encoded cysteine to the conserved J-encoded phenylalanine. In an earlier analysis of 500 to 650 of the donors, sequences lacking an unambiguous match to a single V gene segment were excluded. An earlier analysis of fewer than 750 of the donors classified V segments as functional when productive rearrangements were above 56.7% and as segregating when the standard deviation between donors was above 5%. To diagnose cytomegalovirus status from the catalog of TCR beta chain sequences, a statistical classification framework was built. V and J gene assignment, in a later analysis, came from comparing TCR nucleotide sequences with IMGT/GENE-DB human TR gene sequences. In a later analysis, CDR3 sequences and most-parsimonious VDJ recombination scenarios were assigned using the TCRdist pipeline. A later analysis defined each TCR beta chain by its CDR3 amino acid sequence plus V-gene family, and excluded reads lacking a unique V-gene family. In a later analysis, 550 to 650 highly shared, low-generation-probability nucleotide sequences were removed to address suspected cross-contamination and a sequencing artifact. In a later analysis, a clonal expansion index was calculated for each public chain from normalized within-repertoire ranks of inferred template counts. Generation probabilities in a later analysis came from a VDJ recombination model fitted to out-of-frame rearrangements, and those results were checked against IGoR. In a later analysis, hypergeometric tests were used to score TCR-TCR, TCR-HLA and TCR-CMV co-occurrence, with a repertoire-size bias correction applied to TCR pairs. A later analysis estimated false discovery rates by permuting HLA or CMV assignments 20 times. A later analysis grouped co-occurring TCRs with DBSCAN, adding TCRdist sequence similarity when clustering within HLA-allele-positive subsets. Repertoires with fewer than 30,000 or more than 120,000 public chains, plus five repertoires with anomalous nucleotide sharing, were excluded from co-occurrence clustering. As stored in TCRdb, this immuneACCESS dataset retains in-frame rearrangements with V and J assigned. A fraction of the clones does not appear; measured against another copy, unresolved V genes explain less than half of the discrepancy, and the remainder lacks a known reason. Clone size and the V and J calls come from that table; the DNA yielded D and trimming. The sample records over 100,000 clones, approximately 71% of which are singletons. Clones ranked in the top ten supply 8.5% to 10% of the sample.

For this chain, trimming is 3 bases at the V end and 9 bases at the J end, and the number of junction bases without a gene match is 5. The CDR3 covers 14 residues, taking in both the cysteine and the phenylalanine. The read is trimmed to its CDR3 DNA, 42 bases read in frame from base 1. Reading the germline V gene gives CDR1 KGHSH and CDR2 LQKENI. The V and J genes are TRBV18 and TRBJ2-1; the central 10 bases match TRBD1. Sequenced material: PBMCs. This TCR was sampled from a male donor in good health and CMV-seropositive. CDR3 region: CASSPGQGGSEQFF. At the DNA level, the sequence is TGTGCCAGCTCACCCGGACAGGGGGGGAGTGAGCAGTTCTTC.